One and the same sample provided the 14 T cell receptor beta chains below, sequenced in a study of CD8+ T cells in alopecia areata (dated by TCRdb to 2017 to 2018). The sample's treatment or condition label is to be understood as: oral pan-JAK inhibitor, 5-10 mg twice daily. The library was generated by the immunoSEQ multiplex PCR assay. RNA was extracted from all samples and reverse transcribed into cDNA as template for TCR sequencing. Not all clones reach the TCRdb copy of this immuneACCESS table, which keeps in-frame sequences only. Checked studies attribute under half of the gap to unresolved V genes and leave the rest unexplained. This sample gives around 86,000 clones in total; 70% to 80% of them show up just once. The biggest ten clones account for around 15% of the sample. Sequenced material: CD8+ T cells sorted from blood, taken around week 46, from a patient treated with tofacitinib. These receptor sequences come from a human donor with alopecia areata.

This chain connects TRBV5-1 to TRBJ2-7; possibly TRBD1 or TRBD2 for D (6 bases each). The CDR3 length is 14 residues. Trimming pared 4 bases from V and 7 bases from J, leaving 18 bases between. Germline assignment: CDR1 SGHRS and CDR2 YFSETQ. CDR3 protein: CASSPEGGQLEQYF. CDR3 nucleotide sequence: TGCGCCAGCAGCCCTGAGGGGGGACAACTTGAGCAGTACTTC. The full variable domain, with the rest looked up from reference TRBV5-1 and TRBJ2-7, is KAGVTQTPRYLIKTRGQQVTLSCSPISGHRSVSWYQQTPGQGLQFLFEYFSETQRNKGNFPGRFSGRQFSNSRSEMNVSTLELGDSALYLCASSPEGGQLEQYFGPGTRLTVT.

The chain joins TRBV7-8 to TRBJ2-1, with D possibly matching TRBD2 (5 bases). The CDR3 is 14 residues long. Per the germline V gene, CDR1 is SGHVS and CDR2 is FQNEAQ. V dropped 0 bases and J dropped 9 bases, with 12 bases sitting between them. The CDR3 coding sequence is TGTGCCAGCAGCTTAGCTCGTCTAGCCGGTGAGCAGTTCTTC. Encoded protein: CASSLARLAGEQFF.

The chain recombines TRBV29-1 with TRBJ2-7; D perhaps matches TRBD1 (6 bases). The CDR3 sequence is 11 residues long. Germline-derived CDR1 and CDR2 are SQVTM and ANQGSEA. V was cut by 4 bases and J by 7 bases, with 11 bases left in between. CDR3 nucleotide sequence: TGCAGCGTTGTTCAGAGGGGGGAGCAGTACTTC. Translated: CSVVQRGEQYF.

This chain uses TRBV30 with TRBJ1-1; TRBD1 might be the D (5 bases). The CDR3 is 14 residues long. The V gene's germline CDR1 is GTSNPN and CDR2 SVGIG (reference sequence). Trimming pared 0 bases from V and 1 base from J, leaving 9 bases between. In DNA, the CDR3 is TGTGCCTGGAGTGTATTGGGGCGGAACACTGAAGCTTTCTTT. It encodes CAWSVLGRNTEAFF.

The chain combines TRBV19 with TRBJ1-1, with 8 bases identical to TRBD1. Germline CDR1 reads LNHDA; CDR2 reads SQIVND (reference sequence). The CDR3 loop spans 13 amino acids. Trimming cost V 6 bases and J 6 bases; bases outside gene matches: 6. The CDR3 nucleotides read TGTGCCAGTAGAAAACAGGGGGAGGCTGAAGCTTTCTTT. This encodes CASRKQGEAEAFF.

The V and J genes are TRBV28 and TRBJ1-5; no definite D call. Trimming shortened V by 3 bases and J by 0 bases, and 12 bases separated the two germline ends. Germline CDR1 MDHEN, CDR2 SYDVKM. This CDR3 spans 16 amino acids. The CDR3 DNA follows: TGTGCCAGCAGTTTCCCGCCCCCTTTTAGCAATCAGCCCCAGCATTTT. Amino acid sequence: CASSFPPPFSNQPQHF.

This clone is a singleton in its sample. The V gene is TRBV20-1, the J gene TRBJ2-1; D remains unclear. Germline loops: CDR1 DFQATT, CDR2 SNEGSKA (reference sequence). V gave up 6 bases and J gave up 4 bases, with 4 bases separating them. The CDR3 extends over 10 amino acids. The CDR3 region has the DNA TGCAGTGCCCAATACAATGAGCAGTTCTTC. Translation gives CSAQYNEQFF.

J is TRBJ2-7 and V is TRBV7-2, with TRBD2 identical over 9 bases. The junction had 2 bases not matched to a gene; V was cut back by 1 base and J by 7 bases. The length of the CDR3 is 13 residues. Germline V gene sequence: CDR1 SGHTA, CDR2 FQGNSA. The CDR3: CASSLVSGGEQYF. Here the CDR3 DNA reads TGTGCCAGCAGCTTAGTTAGCGGGGGAGAGCAGTACTTC.

The rearrangement links TRBV15 to TRBJ1-1, with 10 bases aligning to TRBD1. The CDR3 has 20 residues. V lost 5 bases to trimming and J lost 1 base; unmatched junction nucleotides: 19. CDR1 and CDR2 from the germline V gene are LNHNV and YYDKDF (reference sequence). The CDR3, as DNA: TGTGCCACCAGCCCCACGAAAGGCTCGGACAGGGGGTGGCCGAACACTGAAGCTTTCTTT. It translates to CATSPTKGSDRGWPNTEAFF.

V and J are TRBV29-1 and TRBJ1-2; 7 bases are a match to TRBD1. Germline-derived CDR1 and CDR2 are SQVTM and ANQGSEA. The CDR3 is made up of 16 amino acids. With 3 bases clipped from V and 4 bases from J, the junction kept 14 bases outside the gene matches. DNA for the CDR3: TGCAGCGTTGATGTGGGGGACGACAGGGATCCCTATGGCTACACCTTC. This gives the protein CSVDVGDDRDPYGYTF. Complete variable domain (other parts from reference TRBV29-1 and TRBJ1-2): SAVISQKPSRDICQRGTSLTIQCQVDSQVTMMFWYRQQPGQSLTLIATANQGSEATYESGFVIDKFPISRPNLTFSTLTVSNMSPEDSSIYLCSVDVGDDRDPYGYTFGSGTRLTVV.

This clone was counted a few times. The chain joins TRBV29-1 to TRBJ2-1; D may be TRBD1 (6 bases). V was shortened by 3 bases and J by 7 bases, with 13 bases between the two germline ends. The CDR3 covers 13 residues. CDR1 and CDR2 (germline): SQVTM, ANQGSEA. The CDR3 spells CSVDLGGLNEQFF. As DNA, the CDR3 is TGCAGCGTTGACCTAGGGGGTCTTAATGAGCAGTTCTTC.

The chain carries TRBV9 and TRBJ1-2; 9 bases are shared with TRBD1. Per the germline V gene, CDR1 is SGDLS and CDR2 is YYNGEE. This CDR3 is 16 amino acids long. The V segment lost 0 bases and the J segment 5 bases; nucleotides outside the gene matches: 8. For the CDR3, the DNA is TGTGCCAGCAGCGTAGATCCCACAGGGGGCTCGTATGGCTACACCTTC. Translating gives CASSVDPTGGSYGYTF. The full variable domain, its missing parts supplied by reference TRBV9 and TRBJ1-2, is DSGVTQTPKHLITATGQRVTLRCSPRSGDLSVYWYQQSLDQGLQFLIQYYNGEERAKGNILERFSAQQFPDLHSELNLSSLELGDSALYFCASSVDPTGGSYGYTFGSGTRLTVV.

The rearrangement uses TRBV12-5 and TRBJ1-1; 8 bases map to TRBD1. Per germline, CDR1 LGHNT and CDR2 FRNRAP. The V and J ends lost 5 bases and 11 bases, in that order; junction bases with no gene match: 10. The CDR3 consists of 13 residues. The CDR3 sequence: CASGGDRGNTAFF. CDR3 in DNA: TGTGCTAGTGGTGGAGACAGGGGAAATACCGCTTTCTTT.

In this sample, this clone turned up a few times. The gene calls are TRBV7-2 and TRBJ2-7; possibly TRBD2 for D (6 bases). The CDR3 runs to 16 residues. Germline V gene data show CDR1 as SGHTA and CDR2 as FQGNSA. V lost 2 bases, J lost 2 bases, and 16 bases lay in between. The CDR3 here is CASSLHFGTPTYEQYF. The CDR3 DNA reads as TGTGCCAGCAGCTTACATTTCGGGACTCCAACCTACGAGCAGTACTTC.